This TCR beta chain was found in a study of T cells in Graves' hyperthyroidism and ophthalmopathy. Source material for PBMCs was around 10 ml fresh peripheral blood. Trimming cost V 7 bases and J 3 bases, with 15 bases left between them. This CDR3 is 14 amino acids long. Per the germline V gene, CDR1 is SQVTM and CDR2 is ANQGSEA. Amplified TCR beta CDR3 regions came from RNA transcripts. First-round RT-PCR targeting the TCR CDR3 was performed with the HTBI primer set. TCRdb recomputed calls from the multiplex PCR reads with MiXCR, one row per CDR3 protein. This sample has hundreds of thousands of distinct CDR3 sequences, with 14% found just once.

The origin of this receptor is a woman aged 18-29 years with Graves' hyperthyroidism. The sample comprised blood. The chain recombines TRBV29-1 with TRBJ2-2; D is perhaps TRBD2 (6 bases). CDR3 nucleotide sequence: TGCAGCGGGAGGGCCCGGGGATACACCGGGGAGCTGTTTTTT. Protein sequence: CSGRARGYTGELFF.